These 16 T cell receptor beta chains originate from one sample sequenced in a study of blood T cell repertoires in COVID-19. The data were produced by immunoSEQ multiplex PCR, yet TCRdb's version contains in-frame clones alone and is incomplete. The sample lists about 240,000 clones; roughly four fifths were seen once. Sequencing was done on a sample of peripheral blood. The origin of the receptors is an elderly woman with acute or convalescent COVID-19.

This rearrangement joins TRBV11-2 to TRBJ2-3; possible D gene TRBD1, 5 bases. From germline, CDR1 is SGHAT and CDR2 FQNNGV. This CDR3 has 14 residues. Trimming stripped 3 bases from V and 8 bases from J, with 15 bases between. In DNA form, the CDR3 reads TGTGCCAGCAGCTTGGGGCAGCGCCCACTTACGCAGTATTTT. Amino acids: CASSLGQRPLTQYF.

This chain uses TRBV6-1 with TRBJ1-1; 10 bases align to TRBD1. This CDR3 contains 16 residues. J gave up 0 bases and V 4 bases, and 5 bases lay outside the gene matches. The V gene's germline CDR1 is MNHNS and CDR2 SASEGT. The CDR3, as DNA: TGTGCCAGCAGTGGGGGACAGGGGCTACTGAACACTGAAGCTTTCTTT. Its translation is CASSGGQGLLNTEAFF.

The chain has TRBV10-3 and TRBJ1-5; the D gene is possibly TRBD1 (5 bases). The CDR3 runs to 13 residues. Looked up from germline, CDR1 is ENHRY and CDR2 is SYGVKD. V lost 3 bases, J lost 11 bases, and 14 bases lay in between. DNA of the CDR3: TGTGCCATCAGTGACCTTGACAGTGGAGCCCAGCATTTT. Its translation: CAISDLDSGAQHF.

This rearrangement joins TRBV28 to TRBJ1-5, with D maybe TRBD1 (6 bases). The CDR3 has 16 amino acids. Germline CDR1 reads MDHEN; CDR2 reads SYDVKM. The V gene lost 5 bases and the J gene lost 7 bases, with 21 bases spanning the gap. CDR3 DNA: TGTGCCAGCAGTCCCCCCTTGGGGGGGCTGTACCAGCCCCAGCATTTT. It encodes CASSPPLGGLYQPQHF.

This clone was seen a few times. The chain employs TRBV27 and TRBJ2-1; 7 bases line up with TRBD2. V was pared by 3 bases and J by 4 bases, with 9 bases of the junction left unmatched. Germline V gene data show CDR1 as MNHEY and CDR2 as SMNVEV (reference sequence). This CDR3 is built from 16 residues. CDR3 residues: CASSFRGEGRYNEQFF. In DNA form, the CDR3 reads TGTGCCAGCAGTTTTCGGGGGGAGGGGCGGTACAATGAGCAGTTCTTC.

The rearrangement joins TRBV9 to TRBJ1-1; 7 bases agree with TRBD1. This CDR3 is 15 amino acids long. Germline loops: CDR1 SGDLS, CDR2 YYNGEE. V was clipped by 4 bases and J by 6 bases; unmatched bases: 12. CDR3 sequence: CASSPNRGSLAEAFF. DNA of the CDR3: TGTGCCAGCAGCCCCAACAGGGGTTCGTTGGCTGAAGCTTTCTTT.

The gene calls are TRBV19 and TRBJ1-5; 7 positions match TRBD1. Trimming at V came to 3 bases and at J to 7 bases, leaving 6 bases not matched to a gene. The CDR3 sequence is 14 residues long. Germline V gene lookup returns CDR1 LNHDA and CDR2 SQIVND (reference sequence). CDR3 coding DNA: TGTGCCAGTAGTATGGCACAGGGGTTGCAGCCCCAGCATTTT. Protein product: CASSMAQGLQPQHF.

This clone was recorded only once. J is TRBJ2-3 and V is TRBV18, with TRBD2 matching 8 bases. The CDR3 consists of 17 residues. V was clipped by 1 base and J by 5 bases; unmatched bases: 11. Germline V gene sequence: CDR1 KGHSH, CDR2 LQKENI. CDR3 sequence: CASSPQPGGFRGDTQYF. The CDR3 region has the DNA TGTGCCAGCTCACCACAGCCGGGGGGGTTTCGCGGAGATACGCAGTATTTT.

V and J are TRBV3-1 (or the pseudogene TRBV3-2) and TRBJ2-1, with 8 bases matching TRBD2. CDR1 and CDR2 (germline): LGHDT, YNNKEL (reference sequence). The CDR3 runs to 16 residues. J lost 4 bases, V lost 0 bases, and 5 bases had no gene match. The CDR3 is CASSQEGTSTYNEQFF. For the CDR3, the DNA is TGTGCCAGCAGCCAAGAAGGGACTAGTACATACAATGAGCAGTTCTTC.

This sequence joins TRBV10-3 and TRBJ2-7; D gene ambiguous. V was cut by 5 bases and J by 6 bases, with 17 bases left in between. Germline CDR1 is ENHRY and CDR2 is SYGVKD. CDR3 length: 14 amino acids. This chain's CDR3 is CAISSQETLREQYF. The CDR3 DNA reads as TGTGCCATCAGTTCCCAAGAAACCTTGCGCGAGCAGTACTTC.

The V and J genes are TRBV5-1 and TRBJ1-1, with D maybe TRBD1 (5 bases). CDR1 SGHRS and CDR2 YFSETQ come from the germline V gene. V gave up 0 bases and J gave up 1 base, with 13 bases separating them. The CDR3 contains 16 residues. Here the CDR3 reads CASSLGGGVPNTEAFF. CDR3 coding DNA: TGCGCCAGCAGCTTGGGTGGGGGGGTTCCGAACACTGAAGCTTTCTTT.

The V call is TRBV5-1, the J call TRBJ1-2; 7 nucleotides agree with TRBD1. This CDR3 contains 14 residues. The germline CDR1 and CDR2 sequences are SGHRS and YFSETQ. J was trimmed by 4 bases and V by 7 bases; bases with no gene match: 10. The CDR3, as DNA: TGCGCCAGCCGAGCTACAGGGGAGAGCTATGGCTACACCTTC. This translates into CASRATGESYGYTF.

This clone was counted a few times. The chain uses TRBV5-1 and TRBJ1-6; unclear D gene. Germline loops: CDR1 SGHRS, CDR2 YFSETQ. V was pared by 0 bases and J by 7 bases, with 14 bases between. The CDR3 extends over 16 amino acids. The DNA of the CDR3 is TGCGCCAGCAGCTTGGTAGGCCAACCGGGAAATTCACCCCTCCACTTT. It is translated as CASSLVGQPGNSPLHF.

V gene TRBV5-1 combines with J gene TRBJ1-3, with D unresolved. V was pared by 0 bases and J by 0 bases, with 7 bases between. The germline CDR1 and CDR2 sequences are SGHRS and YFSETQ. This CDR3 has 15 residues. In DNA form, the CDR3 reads TGCGCCAGCAGCTTGGAGGCAGGCTCTGGAAACACCATATATTTT. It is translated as CASSLEAGSGNTIYF.

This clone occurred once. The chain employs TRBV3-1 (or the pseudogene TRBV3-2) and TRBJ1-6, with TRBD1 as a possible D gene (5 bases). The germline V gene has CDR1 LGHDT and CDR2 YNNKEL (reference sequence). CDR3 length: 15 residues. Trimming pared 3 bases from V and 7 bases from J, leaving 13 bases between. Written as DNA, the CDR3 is TGTGCCAGCAGCCACTTGGAGGGGAAAAATTCACCCCTCCACTTT. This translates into CASSHLEGKNSPLHF.

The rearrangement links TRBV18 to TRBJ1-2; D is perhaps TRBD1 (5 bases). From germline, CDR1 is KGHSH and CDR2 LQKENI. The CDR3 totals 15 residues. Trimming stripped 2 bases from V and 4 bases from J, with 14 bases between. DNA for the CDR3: TGTGCCAGCTCACCAGCCGTAGGGGAGGGCTATGGCTACACCTTC. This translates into CASSPAVGEGYGYTF.